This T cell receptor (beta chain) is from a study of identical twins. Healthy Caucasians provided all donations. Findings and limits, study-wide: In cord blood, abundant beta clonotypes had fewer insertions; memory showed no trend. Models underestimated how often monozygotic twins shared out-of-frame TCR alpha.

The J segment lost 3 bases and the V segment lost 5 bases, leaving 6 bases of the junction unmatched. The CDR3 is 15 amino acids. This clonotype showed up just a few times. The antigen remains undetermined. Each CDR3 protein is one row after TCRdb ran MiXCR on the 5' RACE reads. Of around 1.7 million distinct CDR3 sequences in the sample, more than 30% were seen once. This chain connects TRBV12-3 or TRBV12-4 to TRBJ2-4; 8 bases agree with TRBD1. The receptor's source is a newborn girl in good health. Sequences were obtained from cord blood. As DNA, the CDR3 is TGTGCCAGCAGTCTCGGGACAGGTATCAAAAACATTCAGTACTTC. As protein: CASSLGTGIKNIQYF.